Listed here are 13 T cell receptor beta chains from one sample, sequenced in a study of T cells in localized non-small cell lung cancer (dated by TCRdb to 2020 to 2021). Libraries were built with the immunoSEQ multiplex PCR assay. As stored in TCRdb, this immuneACCESS dataset retains in-frame rearrangements with V and J assigned. A fraction of the clones does not appear; measured against another copy, unresolved V genes explain less than half of the discrepancy, and the remainder lacks a known reason. The sample table holds 35,000 to 45,000 clones, of which about 92% were seen once. The ten most abundant clones make up more than 5.5% of the sample. This sample comprised peripheral blood, obtained before any cancer treatment. Source of these receptors: a female donor of 60 years or more with stage I lung adenocarcinoma.

The rearrangement links TRBV4-1 to TRBJ2-3, with 8 bases that match TRBD2. The CDR3 is 21 residues long. V shed 4 bases and J 4 bases; nucleotides not matched to a gene: 25. CDR1 MGHRA and CDR2 YSYEKL come from the germline V gene. CDR3 in DNA: TGCGCCAGCAGCCCTGGACTCGGGGTAGCGGGGCGAACGGGTAGGGCAGATACGCAGTATTTT. Amino acids: CASSPGLGVAGRTGRADTQYF.

The chain recombines TRBV5-1 with TRBJ2-1; D is unclear. Germline V gene data show CDR1 as SGHRS and CDR2 as YFSETQ. CDR3 length: 15 amino acids. V gave up 3 bases and J gave up 0 bases, with 10 bases separating them. CDR3 sequence reads: CASSSIQSSYNEQFF. The CDR3 DNA follows: TGCGCCAGCAGCTCGATACAGAGCTCCTACAATGAGCAGTTCTTC.

This clone came up once. The V call is TRBV16, the J call TRBJ1-2; 7 bases are a match to TRBD1. CDR3 length equals 14 residues. J gave up 7 bases and V 4 bases, and 9 bases lay outside the gene matches. Germline-derived CDR1 and CDR2 are KGHSY and FQNENV. The CDR3 bases are TGTGCCAGCAGCCCCCAAGGGGGCCTCGGTGGCTACACCTTC. This gives the protein CASSPQGGLGGYTF. Full variable domain (outside the CDR3, taken from reference TRBV16 and TRBJ1-2): GEEVAQTPKHLVRGEGQKAKLYCAPIKGHSYVFWYQQVLKNEFKFLISFQNENVFDETGMPKERFSAKCLPNSPCSLEIQATKLEDSAVYFCASSPQGGLGGYTFGSGTRLTVV.

The chain is built from TRBV7-9 and TRBJ1-2; 8 positions agree with TRBD1. The trim removed 5 bases at V and 0 bases at J, leaving 14 bases unmatched. The length of the CDR3 is 18 residues. The germline V gene has CDR1 SEHNR and CDR2 FQNEAQ (reference sequence). The CDR3, as DNA: TGTGCCAGCAGCCCCCTTAATGGACAGGGTGGGTCTAACTATGGCTACACCTTC. It is translated as CASSPLNGQGGSNYGYTF.

The chain combines TRBV27 with TRBJ2-7; TRBD1 agrees at 8 bases. CDR3 size: 15 residues. The germline V gene encodes CDR1 MNHEY and CDR2 SMNVEV (reference sequence). With V trimmed by 6 bases and J by 2 bases, 9 bases remained unmatched. The CDR3 sequence: CASRQDRGNPYEQYF. CDR3 nucleotides: TGTGCCAGCAGGCAAGACAGGGGAAACCCCTACGAGCAGTACTTC.

The chain couples TRBV28 to TRBJ2-5; no clear D. The CDR3 runs 12 residues. V shed 6 bases and J shed 4 bases, with 9 bases lying between them. Germline V gene sequence: CDR1 MDHEN, CDR2 SYDVKM. DNA for the CDR3: TGTGCCAGCAGAGAACATGCAGAGACCCAGTACTTC. Its translation is CASREHAETQYF.

The chain combines TRBV5-1 with TRBJ1-6, with D hard to call. CDR1 and CDR2 from the germline V gene are SGHRS and YFSETQ. Trimming took off 0 bases at V and 6 bases at J, with 7 bases between the two ends. The CDR3 covers 14 residues. The chain's CDR3 is CASSLGQVNSPLHF. CDR3 sequence (DNA): TGCGCCAGCAGCTTGGGACAAGTTAATTCACCCCTCCACTTT.

The chain couples TRBV10-3 to TRBJ2-1; a possible D gene is TRBD1 (6 bases). The CDR3 sequence is 15 residues long. The V end was cut by 0 bases, the J end by 9 bases, with 15 bases between. The V gene's germline CDR1 is ENHRY and CDR2 SYGVKD. The CDR3 loop reads CAISESRQADGEQFF. In DNA form, the CDR3 reads TGTGCCATCAGTGAGTCGAGACAGGCGGATGGTGAGCAGTTCTTC.

This chain links TRBV27 with TRBJ2-7, with a possible D match to TRBD1 (5 bases). Trimming removed 5 bases at V and 7 bases at J, with 12 bases between. In germline, CDR1 is MNHEY, CDR2 SMNVEV (reference sequence). This CDR3 is built from 12 residues. This chain's CDR3 is CASSPLNREQYF. CDR3 sequence (DNA): TGTGCCAGCAGTCCGCTTAACAGGGAGCAGTACTTC.

The chain has TRBV11-2 and TRBJ1-3; 7 bases fit TRBD1. Germline lookup yields CDR1 SGHAT and CDR2 FQNNGV. The CDR3 runs 16 residues. Trimming cost V 6 bases and J 0 bases; bases outside gene matches: 8. CDR3 bases: TGTGCCAGCAGTCCCGGGACAGCATACTCTGGAAACACCATATATTTT. It codes for CASSPGTAYSGNTIYF.

V gene TRBV9 combines with J gene TRBJ1-2, with a possible D match to TRBD1 (5 bases). The CDR3 is 12 residues long. The V end lost 4 bases, the J end lost 7 bases, and 11 bases lay between the germline ends. CDR1 is SGDLS and CDR2 is YYNGEE in the germline V gene. CDR3 coding DNA: TGTGCCAGCAGCACCATGGGGGGTGGCTACACCTTC. Translating gives CASSTMGGGYTF.

This chain links TRBV10-2 with TRBJ1-1, with D possibly matching TRBD1 (6 bases). The germline CDR1 and CDR2 sequences are WSHSY and SAAADI. V was trimmed by 5 bases and J by 0 bases, leaving 13 bases between them. The CDR3 contains 15 residues. CDR3 coding DNA: TGCGCCAGCAGTAGGTTCGGGACAATGAACACTGAAGCTTTCTTT. Its protein product is CASSRFGTMNTEAFF.

This chain joins TRBV7-2 and TRBJ1-6; D is undetermined. Between the trimmed V and J ends, which lost 1 base and 6 bases, there was a span of 10 bases. Per the germline V gene, CDR1 is SGHTA and CDR2 is FQGNSA. This CDR3 comprises 15 residues. CDR3 sequence reads: CASSLVMVPNSPLHF. For the CDR3, the DNA is TGTGCCAGCAGCTTAGTTATGGTCCCTAATTCACCCCTCCACTTT.